This T cell receptor beta chain was captured in a study of cytomegalovirus exposure and HLA in healthy donors. Study findings and constraints: In a later analysis, V- and J-gene trimming of beta chains associated with a DCLRE1C missense variant, replicated independently. Earlier findings revealed that most TCR beta V segments proved productive either about 87% or about 30% of the time.

Per the germline V gene, CDR1 is MRHNA and CDR2 is SNTAGT. The V and J ends lost 7 bases and 7 bases, in that order; junction bases with no gene match: 6. This CDR3 has 12 amino acids. Researchers ran the PCR with 60 Vbeta and 13 Jbeta primers. TCRdb keeps only in-frame clones here, not all; method: immunoSEQ multiplex PCR. The table records 170,000 or so clones, approximately 84% of them present only once. Comments on this clone: Its antigen is not known.

The sequence was collected from a girl aged 10-17 years in good health and CMV-seropositive. The sample consisted of PBMCs. The chain recombines TRBV6-4 with TRBJ2-5, with TRBD1 matching over 7 bases. The CDR3 DNA sequence: TGTGCCAGCAAGACAGGGAAGGGGACCCAGTACTTC. Protein product: CASKTGKGTQYF.